This T cell receptor beta chain was found in a study of T cells in Graves' hyperthyroidism and ophthalmopathy. For the diagnoses, clinical symptoms, serum thyroxine and TRAb, thyroid ultrasound and orbital computed tomography were used. Amplified TCR beta CDR3 regions came from RNA transcripts. A set of HTBI primers served as the primers for a first-round RT-PCR of the TCR CDR3. TCRdb ran MiXCR on the multiplex PCR reads and lists one entry per CDR3 protein. The sample has 160,000 or so distinct CDR3 sequences, 9.4% seen once; the top ten hold less than 25%. Germline V CDR1 and CDR2: KGHSH, LQKENI. V lost 6 bases, J lost 5 bases, and 4 bases stayed unmatched. The CDR3 covers 12 residues.

This receptor was identified in a woman younger than 30 with Graves' hyperthyroidism that later progressed to Graves' ophthalmopathy. The chain uses TRBV18 and TRBJ2-7; 7 bases are shared with TRBD1. The sequenced sample consisted of blood. In DNA, the CDR3 is TGTGCCAGCTCTCCAGACAGGGACGAGCAGTACTTC. Protein: CASSPDRDEQYF.